This entry features one TCR beta chain sequence. The data derive from a study of blood T cell repertoires in COVID-19. Some clones are missing from TCRdb's copy, which holds only in-frame ones; the method was immunoSEQ multiplex PCR. This table holds some 340,000 clones, roughly 87% found once. The germline gives CDR1 SGHRS, CDR2 YFSETQ. The length of the CDR3 is 15 residues. The ends were cut back, 0 bases at V and 5 bases at J, with 14 bases in the middle. The sequence was collected from a woman aged 45 to 65 who had recovered from COVID-19. Sequencing was carried out using PBMCs or T cells enriched from blood (not recorded which). The chain recombines TRBV5-1 with TRBJ2-5; TRBD2 is a possible D gene (5 bases). The CDR3 protein is CASSLALQPGETQYF. DNA for the CDR3: TGCGCCAGCAGCTTGGCCCTCCAACCGGGGGAGACCCAGTACTTC.